This T cell receptor beta chain is from a study of cytomegalovirus exposure and HLA in healthy donors. Study summary: An earlier analysis found 95 million to 140 million unique TCR beta sequences from about 190 million T cells. Samples from HLA-typed donors yielded about 85 million unique TCRs in an early data release. Study conclusions and caveats: Analyzed later, most CMV-associated TCR beta chains appeared HLA-restricted. About 87% or about 30% of the time was how often most TCR beta V segments were productive, according to an earlier analysis.

Germline loops: CDR1 LNHDA, CDR2 SQIVND (reference sequence). With 6 bases clipped from V and 8 bases from J, the junction kept 5 bases outside the gene matches. This CDR3 has 13 residues. PCR involved 60 Vbeta and 13 Jbeta primers. The assay was immunoSEQ multiplex PCR, and TCRdb's table has in-frame clones only and misses some. The sample consists of about 85,000 clones, around 80% of them appearing once. Comments on this clone: Its matching antigen is unknown.

Input material: PBMCs. The receptor was isolated from a woman between 50 and 59 years old in good health and CMV-seropositive. The V call is TRBV19, the J call TRBJ2-1, with 9 bases identical to TRBD2. The CDR3 sequence is CASRAWTSDEQFF. For the CDR3, the DNA is TGTGCCAGTAGGGCCTGGACTAGCGATGAGCAGTTCTTC.